A single sample is the source of the 16 T cell receptor beta chains below, sequenced in a study of blood T cell repertoires in COVID-19. The table came from immunoSEQ multiplex PCR; TCRdb's copy has only in-frame clones and leaves some out. The table records about 320,000 clones, 90% to 95% of them present only once. Sequenced input: PBMCs or T cells enriched from blood (not recorded which). Every receptor here comes from a woman between 25 and 40 years old who had been exposed to COVID-19.

The rearrangement uses TRBV14 and TRBJ1-1; D unclear. The length of the CDR3 is 13 residues. Trimming pared 3 bases from V and 1 base from J, leaving 6 bases between. Germline V CDR1 and CDR2: SGHDN, FVKESK. This CDR3 reads CASSHPWNTEAFF. CDR3 coding DNA: TGTGCCAGCAGCCACCCTTGGAACACTGAAGCTTTCTTT.

V and J are TRBV5-1 and TRBJ1-4; 7 bases line up with TRBD1. The length of the CDR3 is 13 residues. J lost 7 bases, V lost 0 bases, and 0 bases had no gene match. Germline CDR1 is SGHRS and CDR2 is YFSETQ. The CDR3 coding sequence is TGCGCCAGCAGCTTGGGACAGGGTGAAAAACTGTTTTTT. This translates into CASSLGQGEKLFF.

With regard to this clone: Distinct nucleotide sequences in the sample also encode this CDR3. The chain employs TRBV2 and TRBJ1-5; D is unclear. V shed 4 bases and J shed 3 bases, with 7 bases lying between them. The CDR3 has 13 amino acids. Germline-derived CDR1 and CDR2 are SNHLY and FYNNEI. Here the CDR3 reads CASSGGFNQPQHF. The CDR3 DNA reads TGTGCCAGCAGTGGAGGTTTCAATCAGCCCCAGCATTTT.

The chain employs TRBV15 and TRBJ1-4, with D possibly matching TRBD1 (5 bases). Germline CDR1 and CDR2: LNHNV and YYDKDF (reference sequence). The CDR3 covers 13 residues. Trimming removed 5 bases at V and 8 bases at J, with 12 bases between. For the CDR3, the DNA is TGTGCCACCAGCGCGCAGGGTCGGGAAAAACTGTTTTTT. Translated, it gives CATSAQGREKLFF.

The chain uses TRBV29-1 and TRBJ1-4; a possible D gene is TRBD1 (6 bases). Trimming shortened V by 6 bases and J by 5 bases, and 13 bases separated the two germline ends. Germline V gene data show CDR1 as SQVTM and CDR2 as ANQGSEA. CDR3 length equals 13 residues. CDR3 sequence: CSVLGGVNEKLFF. For the CDR3, the DNA is TGCAGCGTGTTAGGGGGGGTAAATGAAAAACTGTTTTTT.

V usage is TRBV6-5 and J usage is TRBJ1-3; D perhaps matches TRBD1 (6 bases). Trimming cost V 6 bases and J 3 bases, with 12 bases left between them. This CDR3 is 14 amino acids long. Germline CDR1 and CDR2: MNHEY and SVGAGI. DNA of the CDR3: TGTGCCAGCAGCACAGGGTTCGGTGGAAACACCATATATTTT. It yields the protein CASSTGFGGNTIYF.

The chain couples TRBV4-3 to TRBJ2-7; no firm D call. Per germline, CDR1 LGHNA and CDR2 YSLEER. The V gene lost 1 base and the J gene lost 4 bases, with 14 bases spanning the gap. The length of the CDR3 is 15 residues. Here the CDR3 reads CASSQGPGLGYEQYF. The DNA for the CDR3 is TGCGCCAGCAGCCAAGGCCCGGGTCTGGGTTACGAGCAGTACTTC.

V is TRBV7-9 and J is TRBJ2-3; TRBD2 aligns across 7 bases. This CDR3 has 15 amino acids. V was clipped by 5 bases and J by 6 bases; unmatched bases: 11. Germline values: CDR1 SEHNR, CDR2 FQNEAQ (reference sequence). The CDR3 protein is CASSQKGGGSDTQYF. For the CDR3, the DNA is TGTGCCAGCAGCCAAAAGGGCGGGGGTAGTGATACGCAGTATTTT.

J is TRBJ2-2 and V is TRBV7-9; D unclear. The V and J ends lost 3 bases and 2 bases respectively, with 7 bases between them. The CDR3 is 14 residues long. In germline, CDR1 is SEHNR, CDR2 FQNEAQ (reference sequence). CDR3 loop: CASSFVTNTGELFF. The CDR3 DNA sequence: TGTGCCAGCAGCTTCGTCACAAACACCGGGGAGCTGTTTTTT.

This CDR3 reads CASSQGDRDYGYTF. The DNA for the CDR3 is TGTGCCAGCAGCCAAGGGGACAGGGACTATGGCTACACCTTC. The V and J genes are TRBV4-2 and TRBJ1-2; 9 bases line up with TRBD1. The V and J ends lost 1 base and 3 bases, in that order; junction bases with no gene match: 0. The CDR3 is 14 amino acids. CDR1 is LGHNA and CDR2 is YNFKEQ in the germline V gene.

The gene calls are TRBV7-2 and TRBJ1-2; TRBD1 matches 10 bases. The CDR3 runs 14 residues. The trim removed 10 bases at V and 3 bases at J, leaving 8 bases unmatched. The germline V gene encodes CDR1 SGHTA and CDR2 FQGNSA. The CDR3 DNA sequence: TGTGCCATCGGTGGGACAGGGGAAGACTATGGCTACACCTTC. Translated: CAIGGTGEDYGYTF.

The rearrangement links TRBV5-8 to TRBJ1-6; D possibly corresponds to TRBD1 (5 bases). V dropped 2 bases and J dropped 11 bases, with 23 bases sitting between them. The CDR3 is 17 residues long. Germline CDR1 and CDR2: SGHTS and YDEGEE. CDR3 nucleotide sequence: TGTGCCAGCAGCTTAAGGCGCGGCGGCAGGGTGAGCACACCCCTCCACTTT. This codes for CASSLRRGGRVSTPLHF.

This clone was recorded only once. The gene calls are TRBV4-1 and TRBJ1-1; the match to TRBD1 covers 7 bases. V trimming: 3 bases; J trimming: 2 bases; junction bases outside the gene matches: 6. Germline V gene sequence: CDR1 MGHRA, CDR2 YSYEKL. The CDR3 covers 15 residues. The CDR3, as DNA: TGCGCCAGCAGCCACCTTGGGACAGTAAACACTGAAGCTTTCTTT. Protein: CASSHLGTVNTEAFF.

The CDR3: CASSNPGQGKSEAFF. CDR3 in DNA: TGTGCCAGCAGCAACCCGGGACAGGGGAAATCTGAAGCTTTCTTT. The chain couples TRBV7-6 to TRBJ1-1, with TRBD1 matching over 10 bases. V was clipped by 5 bases and J by 6 bases; unmatched bases: 9. Germline V gene data show CDR1 as SGHVS and CDR2 as FNYEAQ. The CDR3 has 15 amino acids.

The sample holds a few counts of this clone. The genes are TRBV28 and TRBJ1-5; perhaps TRBD1 as D (5 bases). CDR3 length: 18 amino acids. Germline CDR1 and CDR2: MDHEN and SYDVKM. V lost 2 bases and J lost 1, with 18 bases in between. CDR3 nucleotides: TGTGCCAGCAGTTTAGAGGCCACGGGGGACGGGAGCAATCAGCCCCAGCATTTT. It is translated as CASSLEATGDGSNQPQHF.

This sequence joins TRBV21-1 and TRBJ2-3; TRBD2 is the table's D call and was not checked against the DNA. TRBV21-1 represents a pseudogene. CDR3 length: 20 amino acids. The DNA for the CDR3 is TGTGCCAGCAGCAAAGAGGGACTAGCGGGGGCTGCCTTTTGCACAGATACGCAGTATTTT. Its translation is CASSKEGLAGAAFCTDTQYF.